This T cell receptor (beta chain) was identified in a study of blood T cells in healthy people across ages. Findings and limits, study-wide: Unknown CMV status may confound age-related changes in expanded clones. The recorded TCR beta diversity per million T cells decreased in a roughly linear manner with age.

This clonotype was recorded a few times. No antigen is known for it. The authors ran a second PCR of 7 to 11 cycles using a sample-barcoded 5' primer and a J-beta primer mix. From the 5' RACE reads, TCRdb called clonotypes with MiXCR, one entry per CDR3 protein. The sample records about 650,000 distinct CDR3 sequences, more than 45% being singletons. Sequencing input: blood. This TCR was recovered from a woman of 80 years or more in good health.

The DNA for the CDR3 is TGTGCCAGCAGTGAATCCTTCCAGAGGGGCTACACCTTC. This sequence encodes CASSESFQRGYTF. The rearrangement links TRBV25-1 to TRBJ1-2, with unresolved D. Germline CDR1 and CDR2: MGHDK and SYGVNS. This CDR3 is 13 amino acids long. V lost 1 base and J 8 bases, leaving 11 bases between the germline ends.